The following is a TCR beta chain sequence with its context. What it binds is unknown. The sample comes from a study of cytomegalovirus exposure and HLA in healthy donors. This PCR relied on a set of 60 Vbeta primers and 13 Jbeta primers. Some clones are missing from TCRdb's copy, which holds only in-frame ones; the method was immunoSEQ multiplex PCR. The repertoire holds under 150,000 clones, almost 80% seen once, with around 7.1% in the top ten. General study points: Links to common viral pathogens appeared, in a later analysis, for several of the most significant clusters. Clonal expansion was found to be greater in HLA-associated TCR beta chains than in equally common others in a later analysis. A list of 164 TCR beta chains associated with cytomegalovirus was given.

CDR3 length: 14 amino acids. Germline V lookup: CDR1 SGHTA, CDR2 FQGNSA. Trimming removed 4 bases from V and 0 bases from J, with 9 bases in between. Sample: PBMCs. The chain couples TRBV7-2 to TRBJ1-1; possibly TRBD1 for D (5 bases). This TCR derives from a woman in her forties in good health and CMV-seropositive. The CDR3 nucleotides are TGTGCCAGCAGCTCCCAGGGAATGAACACTGAAGCTTTCTTT. It encodes CASSSQGMNTEAFF.